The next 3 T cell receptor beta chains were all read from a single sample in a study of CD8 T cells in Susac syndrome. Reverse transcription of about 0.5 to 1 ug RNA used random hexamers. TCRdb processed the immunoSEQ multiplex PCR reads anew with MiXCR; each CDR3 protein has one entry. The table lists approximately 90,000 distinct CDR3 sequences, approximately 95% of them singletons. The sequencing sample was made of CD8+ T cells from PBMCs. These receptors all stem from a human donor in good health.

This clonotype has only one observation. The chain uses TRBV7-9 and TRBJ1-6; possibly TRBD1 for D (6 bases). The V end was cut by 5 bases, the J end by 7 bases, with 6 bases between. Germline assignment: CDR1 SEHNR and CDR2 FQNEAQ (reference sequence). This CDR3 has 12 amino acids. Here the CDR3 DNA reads TGTGCCAGCAGCGGACAGAATTCACCCCTCCACTTT. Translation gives CASSGQNSPLHF.

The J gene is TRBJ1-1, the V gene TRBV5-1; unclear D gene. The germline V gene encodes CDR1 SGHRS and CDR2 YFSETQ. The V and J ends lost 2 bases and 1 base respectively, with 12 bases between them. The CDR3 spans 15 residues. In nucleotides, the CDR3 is TGCGCCAGCAGCTTCGGCGTCGGGGAGAACACTGAAGCTTTCTTT. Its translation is CASSFGVGENTEAFF.

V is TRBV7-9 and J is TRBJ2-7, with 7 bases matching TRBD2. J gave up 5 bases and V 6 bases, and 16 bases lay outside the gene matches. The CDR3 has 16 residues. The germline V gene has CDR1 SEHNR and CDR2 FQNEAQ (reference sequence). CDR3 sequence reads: CASSVVRLGGRNEQYF. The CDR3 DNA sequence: TGTGCCAGCAGTGTCGTTCGGTTGGGAGGGAGGAACGAGCAGTACTTC.